This T cell receptor (beta chain) was recovered during a study of shared clonotypes between healthy human individuals. Study-level background: The donor pool was made up of two women and three men aged 18 to 49.

Unmatched junction bases numbered 0, after V lost 6 bases and J lost 1 base. In germline, CDR1 is ENHRY, CDR2 SYGVKD. The CDR3 extends over 14 amino acids. Remarks on this clone: Antigen: not known.

Per the study methods: ImmunoSEQ gave junction-only sequences without quality scores, so filtering differed. Method: immunoSEQ multiplex PCR; TCRdb's copy keeps in-frame clones and lacks some. The V and J calls and the clone size are those of that table, but D and trimming were determined from the DNA. Found here are 1.6 million or so clones, around 98.5% of them singletons; the top ten hold approximately 0.4%. The investigators split CD4+ cells into a CD45RA+ naive subset and a CD45RA-negative memory subset. Findings and caveats of the study: Larger estimated richness was generally seen in naive subsets than in memory subsets.

The sequence derives from a man under 40 in good health. This chain links TRBV10-3 with TRBJ2-2, with 9 bases lining up with TRBD1. Input material: naive CD4+ T cells sorted from blood. Subset meaning: CD45RA+ positively selected. The chain's CDR3 is CAIRGQGNTGELFF. The DNA for the CDR3 is TGTGCCATCAGGGGACAGGGGAACACCGGGGAGCTGTTTTTT.